The 14 T cell receptor beta chains below all came from one sample that was sequenced in a study of long-term antiretroviral therapy in people with HIV. A v3.0 immunoSEQ assay was performed at survey level. This table comes from immunoSEQ multiplex PCR, and its TCRdb copy is limited to in-frame clones, with some not included. This sample yields around 19,000 clones, of which around 92% are seen a single time; roughly 7% belongs to the top ten. The sequenced sample was unsorted PBMCs, obtained 4.4 years after starting antiretroviral therapy. All receptors come from a woman aged 50 to 60 with HIV.

This chain links TRBV2 with TRBJ1-5, with 8 bases matching TRBD1. Trimming cost V 3 bases and J 7 bases; bases outside gene matches: 5. CDR3 length: 14 residues. Germline CDR1 and CDR2: SNHLY and FYNNEI. The chain's CDR3 is CASSELQGVQPQHF. As DNA, the CDR3 is TGTGCCAGCAGTGAGTTACAGGGGGTCCAGCCCCAGCATTTT. Using reference TRBV2 and TRBJ1-5 for the parts outside the CDR3, the full variable domain is EPEVTQTPSHQVTQMGQEVILRCVPISNHLYFYWYRQILGQKVEFLVSFYNNEISEKSEIFDDQFSVERPDGSNFTLKIRSTKLEDSAMYFCASSELQGVQPQHFGDGTRLSIL.

The chain couples TRBV16 to TRBJ1-5; no firm D call. This CDR3 comprises 16 residues. CDR1 KGHSY and CDR2 FQNENV come from the germline V gene. With 4 bases removed from V and 0 bases from J, the gap between germline ends came to 13 bases. The CDR3 DNA is TGTGCCAGCAGCCTCGGAGGGAGTTATAGCAATCAGCCCCAGCATTTT. Amino acid sequence: CASSLGGSYSNQPQHF. Combining the CDR3 with reference TRBV16 and TRBJ1-5 gives the whole variable domain GEEVAQTPKHLVRGEGQKAKLYCAPIKGHSYVFWYQQVLKNEFKFLISFQNENVFDETGMPKERFSAKCLPNSPCSLEIQATKLEDSAVYFCASSLGGSYSNQPQHFGDGTRLSIL.

The chain couples TRBV5-8 to TRBJ2-2; no definite D call. CDR3 length: 13 residues. CDR1 SGHTS and CDR2 YDEGEE come from the germline V gene. Deletions cut 4 bases from V and 7 bases from J, with 11 bases between. In DNA, the CDR3 is TGTGCCAGCAGCCTTATACCCAGCGGGGAGCTGTTTTTT. It codes for CASSLIPSGELFF.

The chain recombines TRBV5-6 with TRBJ2-3, with TRBD2 matching 9 bases. Trimming at V came to 3 bases and at J to 2 bases, leaving 7 bases not matched to a gene. CDR1 and CDR2 from the germline V gene are SGHDT and YYEEEE. The CDR3 sequence is 16 residues long. In DNA, the CDR3 is TGTGCCAGCAGCTCGCAAGCGGGGGGATACACAGATACGCAGTATTTT. As protein: CASSSQAGGYTDTQYF.

In DNA form, the CDR3 reads TGTGCCAGCAGCTACGCCGGGACTAGCGGGACAGAGTACTTC. Protein: CASSYAGTSGTEYF. The chain recombines TRBV7-2 with TRBJ2-7; 13 bases are shared with TRBD2. V lost 4 bases, J lost 11 bases, and 8 bases stayed unmatched. The CDR3 is 14 residues long. The germline gives CDR1 SGHTA, CDR2 FQGNSA.

J is TRBJ2-3 and V is TRBV14; TRBD2 matches 7 bases. Trimming cost V 2 bases and J 2 bases; bases outside gene matches: 7. CDR1 and CDR2 from the germline V gene are SGHDN and FVKESK. The CDR3 covers 16 residues. The CDR3 reads CASSQRPRGYTDTQYF. The CDR3 region has the DNA TGTGCCAGCAGCCAACGGCCGCGGGGGTACACAGATACGCAGTATTTT.

The chain has TRBV30 and TRBJ1-1; perhaps TRBD1 as D (6 bases). V lost 4 bases to trimming and J lost 5 bases, with 11 bases between them. Germline V gene data show CDR1 as GTSNPN and CDR2 as SVGIG (reference sequence). The CDR3 runs to 12 residues. For the CDR3, the DNA is TGTGCCTGGACCCAGGGGTCAACTGAAGCTTTCTTT. Amino acid sequence: CAWTQGSTEAFF.

The V and J genes are TRBV10-3 and TRBJ2-3, with TRBD2 identical over 12 bases. Germline V gene data show CDR1 as ENHRY and CDR2 as SYGVKD. The CDR3 is 14 amino acids. Germline trimming cut 10 bases from V and 2 bases from J; bases unmatched to any gene: 4. CDR3 nucleotides: TGTGCCACCCTAGCGGGGGGGTACACAGATACGCAGTATTTT. Its protein is CATLAGGYTDTQYF.

This chain links TRBV6-4 with TRBJ2-1, with D uncertain. The germline CDR1 and CDR2 sequences are MRHNA and SNTAGT. Trimming left V 2 bases short and J 0 bases short, with 11 bases between. There are 16 residues in the CDR3. The CDR3 sequence: CASSDTSKSSYNEQFF. As DNA, the CDR3 is TGTGCCAGCAGTGACACCTCAAAGAGCTCCTACAATGAGCAGTTCTTC.

The V and J genes are TRBV2 and TRBJ1-5; D is possibly TRBD1 (6 bases). Trimming shortened V by 4 bases and J by 7 bases, and 17 bases separated the two germline ends. CDR1 is SNHLY and CDR2 is FYNNEI in the germline V gene. The CDR3 extends over 15 amino acids. Written as DNA, the CDR3 is TGTGCCAGCAGTGGGGCTTCGACAGGAGCCCAGCCCCAGCATTTT. Its protein product is CASSGASTGAQPQHF.

V gene TRBV9 combines with J gene TRBJ2-3; 15 bases match TRBD2. From germline, CDR1 is SGDLS and CDR2 YYNGEE. The CDR3 is made up of 20 amino acids. With V trimmed by 3 bases and J by 2 bases, 13 bases remained unmatched. CDR3 region: CASSAPRTSGGEDYTDTQYF. In DNA form, the CDR3 reads TGTGCCAGCAGCGCTCCTAGGACTAGCGGGGGGGAGGATTACACAGATACGCAGTATTTT.

The chain recombines TRBV9 with TRBJ1-3; possible D gene TRBD1, 6 bases. CDR3 length: 15 amino acids. Trimming stripped 0 bases from V and 9 bases from J, with 16 bases between. Germline CDR1 reads SGDLS; CDR2 reads YYNGEE. CDR3 nucleotides: TGTGCCAGCAGCGTAGGGGCACAGGGATTGAGCACCATATATTTT. Its protein product is CASSVGAQGLSTIYF. Full variable domain (remainder filled in from reference TRBV9 and TRBJ1-3): DSGVTQTPKHLITATGQRVTLRCSPRSGDLSVYWYQQSLDQGLQFLIQYYNGEERAKGNILERFSAQQFPDLHSELNLSSLELGDSALYFCASSVGAQGLSTIYFGEGSWLTVV.

This chain links TRBV2 with TRBJ2-7; 10 bases line up with TRBD1. The CDR3 spans 14 residues. Germline lookup yields CDR1 SNHLY and CDR2 FYNNEI. The V and J ends lost 4 bases and 5 bases, in that order; junction bases with no gene match: 5. The CDR3 sequence: CASSVMGQGNEQYF. CDR3 in DNA: TGTGCCAGCAGTGTCATGGGACAGGGGAACGAGCAGTACTTC.

CDR3 protein: CASSQDFWGTNEQFF. CDR3 sequence (DNA): TGCGCCAGCAGCCAAGACTTCTGGGGGACGAATGAGCAGTTCTTC. V and J are TRBV4-3 and TRBJ2-1, with D perhaps given as TRBD1 or TRBD2 (5 bases each). Between the trimmed V and J ends, which lost 0 bases and 7 bases, there was a span of 13 bases. CDR1 LGHNA and CDR2 YSLEER come from the germline V gene. The CDR3 totals 15 residues.